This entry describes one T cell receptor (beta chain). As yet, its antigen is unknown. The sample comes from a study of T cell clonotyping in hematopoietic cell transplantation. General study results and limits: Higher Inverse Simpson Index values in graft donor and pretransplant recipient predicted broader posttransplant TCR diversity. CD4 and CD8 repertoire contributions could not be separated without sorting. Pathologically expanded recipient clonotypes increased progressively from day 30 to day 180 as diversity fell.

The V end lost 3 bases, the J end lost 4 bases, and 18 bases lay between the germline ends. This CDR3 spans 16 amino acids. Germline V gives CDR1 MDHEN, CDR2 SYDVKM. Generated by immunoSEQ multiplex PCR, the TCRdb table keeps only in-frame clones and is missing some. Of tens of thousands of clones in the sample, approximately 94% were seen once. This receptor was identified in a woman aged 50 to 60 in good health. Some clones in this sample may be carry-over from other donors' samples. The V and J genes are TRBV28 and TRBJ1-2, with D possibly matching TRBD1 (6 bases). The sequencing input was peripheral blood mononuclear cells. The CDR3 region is CASSFQTGTRVYGYTF. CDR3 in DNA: TGTGCCAGCAGTTTCCAAACCGGGACACGAGTCTATGGCTACACCTTC.